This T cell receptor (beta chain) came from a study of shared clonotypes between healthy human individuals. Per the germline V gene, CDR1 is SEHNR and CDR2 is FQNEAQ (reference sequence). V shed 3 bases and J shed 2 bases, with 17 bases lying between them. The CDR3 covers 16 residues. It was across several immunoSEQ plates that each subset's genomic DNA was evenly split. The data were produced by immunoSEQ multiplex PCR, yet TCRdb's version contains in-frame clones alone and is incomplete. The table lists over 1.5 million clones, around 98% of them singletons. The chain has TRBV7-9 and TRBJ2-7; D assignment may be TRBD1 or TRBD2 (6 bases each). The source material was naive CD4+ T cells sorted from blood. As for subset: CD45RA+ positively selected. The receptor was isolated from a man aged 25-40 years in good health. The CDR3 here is CASSLGGTNTPYEQYF. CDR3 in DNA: TGTGCCAGCAGCTTGGGCGGGACAAATACCCCCTACGAGCAGTACTTC.